The rows below give T cell receptor beta chains drawn from one sample of a study of cytomegalovirus exposure and HLA in healthy donors. Generated by immunoSEQ multiplex PCR, the TCRdb table keeps only in-frame clones and is missing some. The sample includes roughly 200,000 clones, approximately 85% seen only once; the top ten take approximately 1.5%. The sample taken for sequencing was PBMCs. These TCRs come from a girl aged 10 to 17 in good health and CMV-seropositive. The CDR3 runs from the conserved cysteine through the conserved F or W. Each record gives: D gene, J gene, V gene, clone size, CDR3 protein, CDR3 DNA. The D gene is left open where the match is weak. Part of the rows lack a size; the others show once, few, many or a class for expanded clones.

>TRBD1|TRBJ2-5|TRBV20-1|.
CSARPGQAQYF
TGCAGTGCTAGACCGGGACAGGCCCAGTACTTC
>TRBD2|TRBJ2-7|TRBV7-2|.
CASSWDYRTGYEQYF
TGTGCCAGCAGCTGGGACTACCGGACCGGCTACGAGCAGTACTTC
>TRBD2|TRBJ2-3|TRBV6-6|once
CASSYPAGEVTDTQYF
TGTGCCAGCAGTTACCCAGCGGGGGAGGTCACAGATACGCAGTATTTT
>TRBD1|TRBJ2-5|TRBV19|.
CASSLGQGETQYF
TGTGCCAGTAGTCTGGGACAGGGAGAGACCCAGTACTTC
>TRBD1|TRBJ1-4|TRBV4-3|.
CASSQDLGQGGEKLFF
TGCGCCAGCAGCCAAGATCTTGGACAGGGTGGTGAAAAACTGTTTTTT
>.|TRBJ2-7|TRBV5-6|.
CASSLVGQSYEQYF
TGTGCCAGCAGCTTGGTGGGACAATCCTACGAGCAGTACTTC
>.|TRBJ1-4|TRBV19|.
CASGGAPNEKLFF
TGTGCCAGCGGGGGGGCTCCTAATGAAAAACTGTTTTTT
>TRBD1|TRBJ1-5|TRBV6-1|.
CASSEFGGQGFYSNQPQHF
TGTGCCAGCAGTGAATTCGGAGGACAGGGGTTTTATAGCAATCAGCCCCAGCATTTT
>TRBD1|TRBJ2-7|TRBV6-1|.
CASKLRTGFFYEQYF
TGTGCCAGCAAACTAAGGACAGGGTTCTTTTACGAGCAGTACTTC
>.|TRBJ1-4|TRBV4-3|.
CASSQGAGPNEKLFF
TGCGCCAGCAGCCAAGGCGCGGGCCCTAATGAAAAACTGTTTTTT
>TRBD1|TRBJ1-4|TRBV6-5|.
CASSYSRGGGEKLFF
TGTGCCAGCAGTTACTCGAGAGGGGGCGGTGAAAAACTGTTTTTT
>.|TRBJ1-2|TRBV4-3|.
CASSQEVIKDSLGYTF
TGCGCCAGCAGCCAAGAGGTGATCAAGGACAGTCTTGGCTACACCTTC
>.|TRBJ2-5|TRBV30|.
CAWSVSATQETQYF
TGTGCCTGGAGTGTCTCAGCGACCCAAGAGACCCAGTACTTC
>.|TRBJ2-7|TRBV10-3|few
CAILQDNSYEQYF
TGTGCCATCTTACAGGACAACTCCTACGAGCAGTACTTC
>TRBD2|TRBJ2-3|TRBV6-6|few
CASSLAGAITDTQYF
TGTGCCAGCAGTTTAGCGGGGGCGATCACAGATACGCAGTATTTT
>.|TRBJ2-5|TRBV21-1|.
CARQALGLAQETQYF
TGTGCCAGGCAGGCTTTGGGACTAGCCCAAGAGACCCAGTACTTC
>.|TRBJ2-3|TRBV7-9|.
CASSLRLAPDTQYF
TGTGCCAGCAGCTTGAGGCTGGCCCCAGATACGCAGTATTTT
>TRBD1|TRBJ1-5|TRBV6-5|few
CASKGTGNQPQHF
TGTGCCAGCAAAGGGACAGGCAATCAGCCCCAGCATTTT
>.|TRBJ2-5|TRBV6-1|.
CASSGSDGSQETQYF
TGTGCCAGCAGTGGCTCGGACGGGAGCCAGGAGACCCAGTACTTC
>.|TRBJ1-3|TRBV5-6|.
CASSRAGDYSSGNTIYF
TGTGCCAGCAGCCGGGCAGGGGACTATAGCTCTGGAAACACCATATATTTT
>TRBD1|TRBJ1-4|TRBV2|.
CASSRQGRDEKLFF
TGTGCCAGCAGCCGACAGGGCAGGGATGAAAAACTGTTTTTT
>.|TRBJ2-7|TRBV7-2|.
CASSLGELASYEQYF
TGTGCCAGCAGCTTGGGCGAGCTAGCCTCCTACGAGCAGTACTTC
>.|TRBJ1-5|TRBV4-1|.
CASSQDHRENQPQHF
TGCGCCAGCAGCCAAGACCATCGGGAAAATCAGCCCCAGCATTTT
>TRBD1|TRBJ2-7|TRBV9|.
CASSPRDSYEQYF
TGTGCCAGCAGCCCCAGGGACAGCTACGAGCAGTACTTC
>.|TRBJ2-7|TRBV2|.
CAGRLGPPSYEQYF
TGTGCCGGAAGACTAGGCCCTCCCTCCTACGAGCAGTACTTC
>.|TRBJ1-5|TRBV5-6|.
CASSLSWAGNNQPQHF
TGTGCCAGCAGCTTGAGTTGGGCAGGGAACAATCAGCCCCAGCATTTT
>.|TRBJ1-5|TRBV9|.
CASSVDGGNQPQHF
TGTGCCAGCAGCGTAGACGGGGGAAATCAGCCCCAGCATTTT
>TRBD1|TRBJ1-3|TRBV7-2|few
CASSIPGQDFSGNTIYF
TGTGCCAGCAGCATTCCGGGACAGGATTTCTCTGGAAACACCATATATTTT
>.|TRBJ2-5|TRBV7-2|.
CASSFGETQYF
TGTGCCAGCAGCTTCGGAGAGACCCAGTACTTC
>TRBD1|TRBJ1-2|TRBV19|.
CASRGTGDAYGYTF
TGTGCCAGTAGGGGGACAGGGGACGCCTATGGCTACACCTTC
>.|TRBJ2-5|TRBV6-5|.
CASSYSRGGRETQYF
TGTGCCAGCAGTTACTCGAGGGGGGGCCGAGAGACCCAGTACTTC
>.|TRBJ1-2|TRBV4-2|few
CASSQEEQGLGNTF
TGTGCCAGCAGCCAAGAGGAACAGGGATTAGGAAACACCTTC
>.|TRBJ1-5|TRBV27|once
CASSLRGGRDQPQHF
TGTGCCAGCAGTTTAAGGGGGGGGAGGGATCAGCCCCAGCATTTT
>.|TRBJ2-5|TRBV19|.
CASSTPGETQYF
TGTGCCAGTAGTACACCCGGAGAGACCCAGTACTTC
>.|TRBJ2-1|TRBV5-1|once
CASSLVFKGRLGPFF
TGCGCCAGCAGCTTGGTTTTCAAGGGGAGACTAGGGCCGTTCTTC
>TRBD1|TRBJ1-5|TRBV19|.
CASSIDSGTENQPQHF
TGTGCCAGTAGTATAGATAGTGGGACAGAAAATCAGCCCCAGCATTTT
>.|TRBJ2-3|TRBV11-3|.
CASCLGVSTDTQYF
TGTGCCAGCTGTTTGGGAGTCAGCACAGATACGCAGTATTTT
>.|TRBJ2-3|TRBV9|few
CASSTADTQYF
TGTGCCAGCAGTACCGCGGATACGCAGTATTTT
>.|TRBJ1-1|TRBV7-2|once
CASSTGNTEAFF
TGTGCCAGCAGTACGGGGAACACTGAAGCTTTCTTT
>TRBD2|TRBJ2-5|TRBV5-1|.
CASTRLAGGSQETQYF
TGCGCCAGCACCCGACTAGCGGGGGGGTCACAAGAGACCCAGTACTTC
>TRBD2|TRBJ2-3|TRBV5-1|.
CASSRTSESTDTQYF
TGCGCCAGCAGTCGGACTAGCGAGAGCACAGATACGCAGTATTTT
>TRBD1|TRBJ1-2|TRBV18|.
CASSPPPRGKYGYTF
TGTGCCAGCTCACCACCTCCCAGGGGGAAGTATGGCTACACCTTC
>.|TRBJ1-2|TRBV11-2|.
CASSLAGAGGYGYTF
TGTGCCAGCAGCTTAGCCGGCGCCGGAGGGTATGGCTACACCTTC
>.|TRBJ1-2|TRBV6-5|.
CASNSRAKANYGYTF
TGTGCCAGCAACTCCAGGGCTAAAGCTAACTATGGCTACACCTTC
>TRBD1|TRBJ1-6|TRBV4-3|.
CASSQDRQGGSPLHF
TGCGCCAGCAGCCAAGATAGACAGGGGGGATCACCCCTCCACTTT
>TRBD1|TRBJ1-3|TRBV7-6|few
CASSLGQGRRGHTIYF
TGTGCCAGCAGCTTGGGACAGGGTCGAAGGGGACACACCATATATTTT
>TRBD1|TRBJ2-5|TRBV9|.
CASSVGTEETQYF
TGTGCCAGCAGCGTGGGGACAGAAGAGACCCAGTACTTC
>.|TRBJ1-2|TRBV7-2|.
CASSLTGVNYGYTF
TGTGCCAGCAGCTTGACAGGAGTAAACTATGGCTACACCTTC
>TRBD2|TRBJ2-7|TRBV5-6|.
CASSPPGGGPYEQYF
TGTGCCAGCAGCCCTCCCGGCGGGGGGCCCTACGAGCAGTACTTC
>TRBD2|TRBJ2-5|TRBV5-1|.
CASSTASGGRQETQYF
TGCGCCAGCAGCACCGCTAGCGGGGGCCGTCAAGAGACCCAGTACTTC
>.|TRBJ2-7|TRBV6-5|.
CACQDSPYEQYF
TGTGCCTGCCAAGACAGCCCCTACGAGCAGTACTTC
>.|TRBJ2-7|TRBV4-3|.
CASSQDGGNFVEQYF
TGCGCCAGCAGCCAAGATGGGGGGAACTTTGTCGAGCAGTACTTC
>.|TRBJ1-1|TRBV11-2|.
CASSLDRLGSGTEAFF
TGTGCCAGCAGCTTAGATCGGCTGGGGAGTGGGACTGAAGCTTTCTTT
>.|TRBJ1-2|TRBV19|.
CASSIGAGPSFF
TGTGCCAGTAGTATAGGGGCAGGGCCGTCCTTCTTC
>.|TRBJ2-7|TRBV9|.
CASSVGGSYEQYF
TGTGCCAGCAGCGTAGGAGGATCCTACGAGCAGTACTTC
>.|TRBJ1-5|TRBV6-5|.
CASSYSGGGGNQPQHF
TGTGCCAGCAGTTACTCCGGAGGGGGGGGCAATCAGCCCCAGCATTTT
>TRBD1|TRBJ1-2|TRBV6-7|medium-sized
CTEGTGGGSNYGYTF
TGTACTGAAGGGACAGGGGGCGGGTCTAACTATGGCTACACCTTC
>.|TRBJ1-5|TRBV7-2|once
CASSPQGNQPQHF
TGTGCCAGCAGCCCACAGGGTAATCAGCCCCAGCATTTT
>.|TRBJ1-3|TRBV9|.
CASSVAVSGNTIYF
TGTGCCAGCAGCGTAGCGGTTTCCGGAAACACCATATATTTT
>TRBD2|TRBJ2-7|TRBV19|.
CASSTPGLAGGPHEQYF
TGTGCCAGTAGTACCCCGGGACTAGCGGGGGGGCCCCACGAGCAGTACTTC